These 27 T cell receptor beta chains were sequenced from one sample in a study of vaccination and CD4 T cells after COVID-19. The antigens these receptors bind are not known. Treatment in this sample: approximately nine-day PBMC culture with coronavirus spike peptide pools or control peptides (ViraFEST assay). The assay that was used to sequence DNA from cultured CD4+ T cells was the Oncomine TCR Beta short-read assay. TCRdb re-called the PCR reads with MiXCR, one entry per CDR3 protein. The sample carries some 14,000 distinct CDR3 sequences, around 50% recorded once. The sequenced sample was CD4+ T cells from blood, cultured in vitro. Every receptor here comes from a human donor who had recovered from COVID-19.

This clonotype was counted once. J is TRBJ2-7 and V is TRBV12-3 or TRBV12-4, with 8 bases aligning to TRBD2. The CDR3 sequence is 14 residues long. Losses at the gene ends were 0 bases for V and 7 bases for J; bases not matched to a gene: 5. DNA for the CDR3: TGTGCCAGCAGTTTAGCAGAGCGGGAGAGTGAGCAGTACTTC. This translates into CASSLAERESEQYF.

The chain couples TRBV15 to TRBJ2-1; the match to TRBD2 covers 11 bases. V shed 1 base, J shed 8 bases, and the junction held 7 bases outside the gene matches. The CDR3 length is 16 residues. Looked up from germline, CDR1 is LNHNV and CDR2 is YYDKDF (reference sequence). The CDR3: CATSRGGTSGIDEQFF. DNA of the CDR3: TGTGCCACCAGCAGAGGCGGGACTAGCGGTATCGATGAGCAGTTCTTC. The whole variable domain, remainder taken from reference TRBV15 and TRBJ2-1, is DAMVIQNPRYQVTQFGKPVTLSCSQTLNHNVMYWYQQKSSQAPKLLFHYYDKDFNNEADTPDNFQSRRPNTSFCFLDIRSPGLGDTAMYLCATSRGGTSGIDEQFFGPGTRLTVL.

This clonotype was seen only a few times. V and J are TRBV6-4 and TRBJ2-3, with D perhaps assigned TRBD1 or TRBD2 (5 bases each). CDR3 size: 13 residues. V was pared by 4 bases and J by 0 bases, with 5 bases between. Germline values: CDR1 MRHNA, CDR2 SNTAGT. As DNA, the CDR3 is TGTGCCAGCAGTGGGGACAGCACAGATACGCAGTATTTT. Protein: CASSGDSTDTQYF.

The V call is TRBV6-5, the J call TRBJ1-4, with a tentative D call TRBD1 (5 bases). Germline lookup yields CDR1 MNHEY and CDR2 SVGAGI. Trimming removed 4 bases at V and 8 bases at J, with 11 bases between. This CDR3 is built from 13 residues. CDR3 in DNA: TGTGCCAGCAGTTGGGGCGCCGAAGAAAAACTGTTTTTT. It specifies CASSWGAEEKLFF.

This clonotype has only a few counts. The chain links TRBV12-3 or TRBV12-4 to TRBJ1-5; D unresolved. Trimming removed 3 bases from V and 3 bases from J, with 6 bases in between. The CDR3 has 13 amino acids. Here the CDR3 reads CASSLEVNQPQHF. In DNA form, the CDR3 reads TGTGCCAGCAGTTTGGAAGTCAATCAGCCCCAGCATTTT.

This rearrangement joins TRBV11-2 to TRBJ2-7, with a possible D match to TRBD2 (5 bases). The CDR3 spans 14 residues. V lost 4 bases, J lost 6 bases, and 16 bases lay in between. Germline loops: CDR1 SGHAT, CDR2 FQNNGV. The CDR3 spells CASSSLRGDVEQYF. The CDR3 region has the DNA TGTGCCAGCAGCTCCCTACGGGGAGACGTCGAGCAGTACTTC.

The CDR3 loop reads CAHRYSRSGANVLTF. For the CDR3, the DNA is TGTGCCCACCGCTATAGTAGATCTGGGGCCAACGTCCTGACTTTC. The chain recombines TRBV30 with TRBJ2-6; D not certain. The CDR3 is 15 residues long. Germline lookup yields CDR1 GTSNPN and CDR2 SVGIG (reference sequence). V was cut by 8 bases and J by 1 base, with 15 bases left in between. The entire variable domain, with the rest obtained from reference TRBV30 and TRBJ2-6, is as follows: SQTIHQWPATLVQPVGSPLSLECTVEGTSNPNLYWYRQAAGRGLQLLFYSVGIGQISSEVPQNLSASRPQDRQFILSSKKLLLSDSGFYLCAHRYSRSGANVLTFGAGSRLTVL.

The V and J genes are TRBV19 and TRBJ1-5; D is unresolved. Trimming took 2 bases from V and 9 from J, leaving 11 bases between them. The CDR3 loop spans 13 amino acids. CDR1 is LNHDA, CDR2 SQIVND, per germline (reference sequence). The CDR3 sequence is CASSIRQTRPQHF. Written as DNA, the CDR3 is TGTGCCAGTAGTATACGGCAGACACGGCCCCAGCATTTT.

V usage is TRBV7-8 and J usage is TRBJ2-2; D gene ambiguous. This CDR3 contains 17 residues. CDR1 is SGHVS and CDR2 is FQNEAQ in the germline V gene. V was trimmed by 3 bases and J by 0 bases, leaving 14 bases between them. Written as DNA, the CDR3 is TGTGCCAGCAGCTTCCACCGGCTATATTCGAACACCGGGGAGCTGTTTTTT. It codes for CASSFHRLYSNTGELFF.

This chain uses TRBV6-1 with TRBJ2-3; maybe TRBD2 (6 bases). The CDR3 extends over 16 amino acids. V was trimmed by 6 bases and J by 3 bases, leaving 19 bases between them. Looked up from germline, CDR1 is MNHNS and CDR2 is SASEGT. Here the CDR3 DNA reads TGTGCCAGCAGGGGGTTCGGGGGTTTTGGTACAGATACGCAGTATTTT. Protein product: CASRGFGGFGTDTQYF.

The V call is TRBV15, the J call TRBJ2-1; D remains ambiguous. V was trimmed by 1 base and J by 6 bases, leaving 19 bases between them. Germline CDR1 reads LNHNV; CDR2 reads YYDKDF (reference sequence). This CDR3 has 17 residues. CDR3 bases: TGTGCCACCAGCAGAGTTCGCCTTTTACTATCGCTCAATGAGCAGTTCTTC. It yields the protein CATSRVRLLLSLNEQFF.

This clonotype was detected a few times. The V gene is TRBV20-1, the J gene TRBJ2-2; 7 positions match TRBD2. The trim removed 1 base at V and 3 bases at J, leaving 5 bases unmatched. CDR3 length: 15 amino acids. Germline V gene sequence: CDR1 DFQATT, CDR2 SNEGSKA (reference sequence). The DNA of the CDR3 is TGCAGTGCTAGAGCCGGGACTACACACACCGGGGAGCTGTTTTTT. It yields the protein CSARAGTTHTGELFF.

The CDR3 sequence: CASSRWRDSYEQYF. The CDR3 DNA follows: TGTGCCAGTAGTAGGTGGCGGGACTCCTACGAGCAGTACTTC. V and J are TRBV19 and TRBJ2-7; D perhaps matches TRBD2 (6 bases). V lost 4 bases and J 0 bases, leaving 10 bases between the germline ends. CDR1 is LNHDA and CDR2 is SQIVND in the germline V gene (reference sequence). The CDR3 has 14 residues.

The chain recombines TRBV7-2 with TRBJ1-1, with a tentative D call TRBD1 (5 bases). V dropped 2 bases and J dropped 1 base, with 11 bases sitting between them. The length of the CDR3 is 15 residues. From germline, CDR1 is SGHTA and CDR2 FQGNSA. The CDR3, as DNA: TGTGCCAGCAGCTTACAGGGCCTTTCGAACACTGAAGCTTTCTTT. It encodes CASSLQGLSNTEAFF.

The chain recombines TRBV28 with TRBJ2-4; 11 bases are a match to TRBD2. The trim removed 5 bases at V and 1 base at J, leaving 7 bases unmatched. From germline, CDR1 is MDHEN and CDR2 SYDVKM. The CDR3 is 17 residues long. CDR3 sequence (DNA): TGTGCCAGCAGTCCACCGACTAGCGGGATTGCCAAAAACATTCAGTACTTC. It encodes CASSPPTSGIAKNIQYF.

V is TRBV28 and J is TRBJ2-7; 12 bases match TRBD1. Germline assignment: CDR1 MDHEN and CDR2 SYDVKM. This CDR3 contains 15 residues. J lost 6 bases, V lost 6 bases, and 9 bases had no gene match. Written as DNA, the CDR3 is TGTGCCAGCAGACCTTCACCGGGACAGGGGGCCGAGCAGTACTTC. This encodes CASRPSPGQGAEQYF.

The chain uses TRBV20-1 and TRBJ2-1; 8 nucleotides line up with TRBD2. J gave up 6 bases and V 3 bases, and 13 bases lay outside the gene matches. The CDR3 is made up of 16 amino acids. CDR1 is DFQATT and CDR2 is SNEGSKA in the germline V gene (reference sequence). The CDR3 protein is CSASNLAGGDSNEQFF. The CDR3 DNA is TGCAGTGCTAGTAATCTGGCGGGAGGAGACTCCAATGAGCAGTTCTTC.

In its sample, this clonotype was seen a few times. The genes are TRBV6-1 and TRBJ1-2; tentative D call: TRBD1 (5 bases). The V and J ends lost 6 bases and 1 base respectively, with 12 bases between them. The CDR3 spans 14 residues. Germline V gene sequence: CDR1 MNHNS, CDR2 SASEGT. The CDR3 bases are TGTGCCAGCAGGCTGACAGAAATTAACTATGGCTACACCTTC. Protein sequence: CASRLTEINYGYTF.

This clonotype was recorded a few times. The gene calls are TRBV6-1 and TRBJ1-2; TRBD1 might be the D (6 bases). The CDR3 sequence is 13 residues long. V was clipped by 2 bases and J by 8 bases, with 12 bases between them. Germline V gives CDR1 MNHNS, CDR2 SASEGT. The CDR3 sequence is CASSELGGRGYTF. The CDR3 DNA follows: TGTGCCAGCAGTGAACTTGGGGGGCGAGGCTACACCTTC.

This chain's CDR3 is CASSARQGDTGELFF. The CDR3, as DNA: TGTGCCAGCAGTGCACGACAGGGGGACACCGGGGAGCTGTTTTTT. The V call is TRBV6-4, the J call TRBJ2-2; the match to TRBD1 covers 9 bases. CDR3 size: 15 residues. The germline V gene encodes CDR1 MRHNA and CDR2 SNTAGT. With 4 bases clipped from V and 3 bases from J, the junction kept 3 bases outside the gene matches.

The CDR3 coding sequence is TGTGCCAGTAGTACCCCGGGAGGCCAAGAGACCCAGTACTTC. This sequence encodes CASSTPGGQETQYF. The chain recombines TRBV19 with TRBJ2-5; 7 nucleotides agree with TRBD2. This CDR3 has 14 residues. Germline V gene data show CDR1 as LNHDA and CDR2 as SQIVND (reference sequence). Trimming cost V 4 bases and J 1 base; bases outside gene matches: 3.

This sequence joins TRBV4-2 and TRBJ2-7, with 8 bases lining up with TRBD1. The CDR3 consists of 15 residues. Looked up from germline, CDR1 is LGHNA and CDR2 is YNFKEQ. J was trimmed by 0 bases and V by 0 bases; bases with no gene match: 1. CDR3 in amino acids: CASSQDRGRSYEQYF. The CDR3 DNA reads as TGTGCCAGCAGCCAAGACAGGGGGCGCTCCTACGAGCAGTACTTC.

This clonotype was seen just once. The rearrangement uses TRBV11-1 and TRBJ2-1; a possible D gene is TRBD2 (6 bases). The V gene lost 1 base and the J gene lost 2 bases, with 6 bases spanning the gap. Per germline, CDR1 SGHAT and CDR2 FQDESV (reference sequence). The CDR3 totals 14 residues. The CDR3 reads CASSLGTTYNEQFF. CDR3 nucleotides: TGTGCCAGCAGCTTAGGGACTACCTACAATGAGCAGTTCTTC.

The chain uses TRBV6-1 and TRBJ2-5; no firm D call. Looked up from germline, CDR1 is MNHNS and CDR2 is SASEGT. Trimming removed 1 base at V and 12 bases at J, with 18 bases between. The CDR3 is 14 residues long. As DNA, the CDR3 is TGTGCCAGCAGTGAAGTCGCAGCCGAGGATCGGGAGTACTTC. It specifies CASSEVAAEDREYF.

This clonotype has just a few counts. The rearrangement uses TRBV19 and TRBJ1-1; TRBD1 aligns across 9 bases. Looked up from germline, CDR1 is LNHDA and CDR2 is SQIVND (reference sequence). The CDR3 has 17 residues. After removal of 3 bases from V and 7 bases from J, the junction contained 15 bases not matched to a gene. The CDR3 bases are TGTGCCAGTAGTATGCCCAACCGAGGGACAGGGCTTATTGAAGCTTTCTTT. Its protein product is CASSMPNRGTGLIEAFF.

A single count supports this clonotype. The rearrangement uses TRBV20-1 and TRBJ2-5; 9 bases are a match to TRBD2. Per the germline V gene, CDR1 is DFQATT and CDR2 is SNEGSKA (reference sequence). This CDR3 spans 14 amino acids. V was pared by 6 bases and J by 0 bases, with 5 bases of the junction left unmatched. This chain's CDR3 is CSAGSGGYQETQYF. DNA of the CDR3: TGCAGTGCGGGAAGCGGGGGGTACCAAGAGACCCAGTACTTC.

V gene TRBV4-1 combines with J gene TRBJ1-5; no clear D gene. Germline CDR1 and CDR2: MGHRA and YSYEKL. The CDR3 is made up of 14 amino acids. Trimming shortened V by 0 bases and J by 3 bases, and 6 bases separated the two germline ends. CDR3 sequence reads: CASSQDGFNQPQHF. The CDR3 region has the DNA TGCGCCAGCAGCCAAGACGGTTTCAATCAGCCCCAGCATTTT.